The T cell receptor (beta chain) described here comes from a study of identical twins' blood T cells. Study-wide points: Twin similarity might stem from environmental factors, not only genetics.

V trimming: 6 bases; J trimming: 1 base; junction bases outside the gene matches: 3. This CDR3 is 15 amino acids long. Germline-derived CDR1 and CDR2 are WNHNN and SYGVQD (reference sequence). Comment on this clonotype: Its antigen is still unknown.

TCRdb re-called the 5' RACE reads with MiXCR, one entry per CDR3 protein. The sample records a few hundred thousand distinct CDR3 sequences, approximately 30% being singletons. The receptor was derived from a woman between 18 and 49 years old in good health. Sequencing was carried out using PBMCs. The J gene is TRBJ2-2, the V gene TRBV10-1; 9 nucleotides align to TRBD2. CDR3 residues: CASSVAGENTGELFF. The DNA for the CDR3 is TGCGCCAGCAGCGTAGCGGGAGAGAACACCGGGGAGCTGTTTTTT.